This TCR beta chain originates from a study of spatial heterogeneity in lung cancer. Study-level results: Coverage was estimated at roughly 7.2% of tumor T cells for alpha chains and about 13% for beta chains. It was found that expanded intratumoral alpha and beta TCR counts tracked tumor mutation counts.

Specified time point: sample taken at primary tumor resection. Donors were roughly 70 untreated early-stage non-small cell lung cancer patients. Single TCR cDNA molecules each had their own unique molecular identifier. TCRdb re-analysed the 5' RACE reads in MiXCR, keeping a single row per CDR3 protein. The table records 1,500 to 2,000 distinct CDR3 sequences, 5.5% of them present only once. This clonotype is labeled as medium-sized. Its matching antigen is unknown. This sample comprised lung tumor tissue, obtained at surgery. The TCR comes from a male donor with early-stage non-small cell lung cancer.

CDR3 loop: CASSFPGQGISYNEQFF. CDR3 DNA sequence: TGTGCCAGCAGTTTTCCGGGACAGGGGATATCCTACAATGAGCAGTTCTTC. V usage is TRBV6-2 or TRBV6-3 and J usage is TRBJ2-1; 10 bases match TRBD1. Germline CDR1 is MNHEY and CDR2 is SVGEGT. V trimming: 4 bases; J trimming: 1 base; junction bases outside the gene matches: 7. The CDR3 consists of 17 residues.